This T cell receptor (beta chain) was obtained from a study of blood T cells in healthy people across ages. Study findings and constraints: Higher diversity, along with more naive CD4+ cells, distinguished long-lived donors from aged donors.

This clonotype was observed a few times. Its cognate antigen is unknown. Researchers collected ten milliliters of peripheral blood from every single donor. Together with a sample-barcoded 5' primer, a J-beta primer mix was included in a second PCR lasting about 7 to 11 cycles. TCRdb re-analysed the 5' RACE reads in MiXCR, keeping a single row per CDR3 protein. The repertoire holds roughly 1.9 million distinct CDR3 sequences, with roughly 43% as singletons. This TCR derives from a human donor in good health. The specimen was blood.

CDR3: CASSYLPGAEKLFF. CDR3 nucleotide sequence: TGTGCCAGCAGTTATTTACCAGGGGCCGAAAAACTGTTTTTT. The chain is built from TRBV12-3 or TRBV12-4 and TRBJ1-4, with a possible D match to TRBD1 (6 bases). Trimming took off 4 bases at V and 8 bases at J, with 14 bases between the two ends. There are 14 residues in the CDR3.